This T cell receptor beta chain is drawn from a study of cytomegalovirus exposure and HLA in healthy donors. Donors showed nominal health when sampled, although they likely had unrecorded immune exposures. Primers: 60 Vbeta forward and 13 Jbeta reverse. Method: immunoSEQ multiplex PCR; TCRdb's copy keeps in-frame clones and lacks some. The sample yields more than 85,000 clones, roughly 80% seen once. The receptor comes from a man younger than 45 in good health and CMV-seropositive. Input material: PBMCs.

The CDR3 spells CASSLGRLTEAFF. For the CDR3, the DNA is TGTGCCAGCAGCTTAGGTCGACTCACTGAAGCTTTCTTT. The chain combines TRBV7-9 with TRBJ1-1; D is unresolved. Trimming removed 1 base from V and 4 bases from J, with 7 bases in between. Germline CDR1 reads SEHNR; CDR2 reads FQNEAQ (reference sequence). The CDR3 totals 13 residues.